The 20 T cell receptor beta chains below come from one sample, sequenced in a study of blood T cell repertoires in COVID-19 (dated by TCRdb to the early 2020s). Library generation was performed with the immunoSEQ multiplex PCR assay. TCRdb took over this immuneACCESS table, retaining in-frame rearrangements with V and J assigned. Such tables are incomplete; in checked studies, under half of the missing clones stem from an unresolved V gene, and the remainder is unexplained. The sample has some 150,000 clones on record, about four fifths of them singletons. The biggest ten clones account for approximately 0.5% of the sample. The sequenced sample consisted of peripheral blood. The receptor source for this set is a man aged 55 to 70 with acute or convalescent COVID-19.

The sample holds a few counts of this clone. This chain joins TRBV19 and TRBJ1-2, with TRBD1 matching over 8 bases. After removal of 4 bases from V and 6 bases from J, the junction contained 7 bases not matched to a gene. Per germline, CDR1 LNHDA and CDR2 SQIVND (reference sequence). CDR3 length: 14 residues. This chain's CDR3 is CASSKGQGSNGYTF. DNA of the CDR3: TGTGCCAGTAGTAAAGGACAGGGTTCGAATGGCTACACCTTC.

This clone was seen a single time. V is TRBV6-5 and J is TRBJ2-7; 8 nucleotides match TRBD1. Per germline, CDR1 MNHEY and CDR2 SVGAGI. The CDR3 has 13 amino acids. The V segment lost 5 bases and the J segment 9 bases; nucleotides outside the gene matches: 9. The CDR3: CASSNRRGLGQYF. The DNA for the CDR3 is TGTGCCAGCAGTAACCGCAGGGGGCTGGGGCAGTACTTC.

The chain combines TRBV7-9 with TRBJ2-5; 8 nucleotides match TRBD1. The CDR3 loop spans 15 amino acids. The V gene's germline CDR1 is SEHNR and CDR2 FQNEAQ (reference sequence). V shed 5 bases and J 2 bases; nucleotides not matched to a gene: 7. The CDR3 here is CASSSGDRRQETQYF. The CDR3 DNA reads TGTGCCAGCAGCAGTGGGGACAGGCGGCAAGAGACCCAGTACTTC.

Turning to this clone: The junction departs from germline at one end; a sequencing error may be responsible. This sequence joins TRBV7-7 and TRBJ2-3, with a weak D call TRBD2 (5 bases). The length of the CDR3 is 15 residues. Per the germline V gene, CDR1 is SSHAT and CDR2 is FNYEAQ (reference sequence). CDR3 region: CASSPGGQVPDTQYF. The DNA for the CDR3 is TGTGCTAGCAGCCCCGGCGGGCAGGTGCCAGATACGCAGTATTTT.

The chain uses TRBV10-3 and TRBJ2-4; 15 nucleotides line up with TRBD2. Germline CDR1 ENHRY, CDR2 SYGVKD. V trimming: 6 bases; J trimming: 4 bases; junction bases outside the gene matches: 4. The CDR3 length is 16 residues. CDR3 sequence: CAISPGLAGGKNIQYF. The CDR3 DNA follows: TGTGCCATCAGCCCTGGACTAGCGGGGGGGAAAAACATTCAGTACTTC.

The CDR3 DNA follows: TGTGCCAGCAGTTACGGGACAGGCAATCAGCCCCAGCATTTT. Translated: CASSYGTGNQPQHF. V is TRBV6-5 and J is TRBJ1-5, with 7 positions matching TRBD1. Per the germline V gene, CDR1 is MNHEY and CDR2 is SVGAGI. V lost 2 bases, J lost 2 bases, and 0 bases stayed unmatched. CDR3 length equals 14 residues.

The chain has TRBV27 and TRBJ1-2, with TRBD1 matching 7 bases. The CDR3 consists of 15 residues. CDR1 and CDR2 (germline): MNHEY, SMNVEV (reference sequence). V trimming: 0 bases; J trimming: 6 bases; junction bases outside the gene matches: 7. CDR3 nucleotide sequence: TGTGCCAGCAGTTTATCGACTGGGACAGCTAATGGCTACACCTTC. Amino acid sequence: CASSLSTGTANGYTF.

The chain couples TRBV2 to TRBJ1-4; TRBD1 might be the D (5 bases). The CDR3 length is 15 residues. The V end lost 0 bases, the J end lost 6 bases, and 11 bases lay between the germline ends. Germline loops: CDR1 SNHLY, CDR2 FYNNEI. CDR3 region: CASSEAGGVDEKLFF. The CDR3 DNA reads as TGTGCCAGCAGTGAAGCCGGGGGGGTGGATGAAAAACTGTTTTTT.

The gene calls are TRBV5-6 and TRBJ1-1; D not certain. The CDR3 totals 14 residues. Per germline, CDR1 SGHDT and CDR2 YYEEEE. The ends were cut back, 4 bases at V and 5 bases at J, with 15 bases in the middle. The CDR3 region has the DNA TGTGCCAGCAGCGATCTAAGAGCGAGAACTGAAGCTTTCTTT. As protein: CASSDLRARTEAFF.

This clone has more than one count but fewer than ten. The chain employs TRBV3-1 (or the pseudogene TRBV3-2) and TRBJ1-1, with D hard to call. CDR1 is LGHDT, CDR2 YNNKEL, per germline (reference sequence). The CDR3 spans 13 residues. With 3 bases removed from V and 5 bases from J, the gap between germline ends came to 10 bases. CDR3 nucleotides: TGTGCCAGCAGCCAGGGCAGCTATACTGAAGCTTTCTTT. Protein: CASSQGSYTEAFF.

J is TRBJ1-3 and V is TRBV9; TRBD1 aligns across 10 bases. The junction had 7 bases not matched to a gene; V was cut back by 0 bases and J by 4 bases. This CDR3 region has 17 residues. Germline V lookup: CDR1 SGDLS, CDR2 YYNGEE. CDR3: CASSVVDRGFLGNTIYF. The CDR3 DNA reads as TGTGCCAGCAGCGTAGTGGACAGGGGGTTCCTCGGAAACACCATATATTTT.

This chain links TRBV6-1 with TRBJ2-3, with 10 bases fitting TRBD2. This CDR3 has 16 amino acids. The V gene end was trimmed by 2 bases and the J gene end by 1 base; junction bases not matched to a gene: 3. CDR1 MNHNS and CDR2 SASEGT come from the germline V gene. The CDR3 loop is CASSETSGGGTDTQYF. For the CDR3, the DNA is TGTGCCAGCAGTGAAACAAGCGGGGGGGGCACAGATACGCAGTATTTT.

This clone was detected once. This sequence joins TRBV18 and TRBJ1-1, with D hard to call. Germline V gene sequence: CDR1 KGHSH, CDR2 LQKENI. The CDR3 is 14 amino acids. Trimming stripped 6 bases from V and 0 bases from J, with 11 bases between. CDR3 sequence reads: CASSSRVVNTEAFF. CDR3 DNA: TGTGCCAGCTCGTCCCGGGTTGTGAACACTGAAGCTTTCTTT.

V gene TRBV18 combines with J gene TRBJ1-2; perhaps TRBD1 as D (5 bases). The CDR3 extends over 16 amino acids. Germline V gene sequence: CDR1 KGHSH, CDR2 LQKENI. The germline V and J ends were trimmed by 5 bases and 6 bases, with 22 bases remaining between them. As DNA, the CDR3 is TGTGCCAGCTCATCCTTGCAGGGCCTCAGGTCGGATGGCTACACCTTC. Its translation: CASSSLQGLRSDGYTF.

The V gene is TRBV7-2, the J gene TRBJ2-7, with D perhaps matching TRBD1 (6 bases). V was pared by 4 bases and J by 5 bases, with 15 bases between. This CDR3 region has 14 residues. CDR1 and CDR2 (germline): SGHTA, FQGNSA. The CDR3, as DNA: TGTGCCAGCAGCTCGGGACAACCCGGGGACGAGCAGTACTTC. The encoded protein is CASSSGQPGDEQYF.

V is TRBV29-1 and J is TRBJ2-2; D might be TRBD1 (6 bases). V was clipped by 1 base and J by 5 bases, with 14 bases between them. The CDR3 is 15 residues long. The germline V gene encodes CDR1 SQVTM and CDR2 ANQGSEA. The CDR3 DNA follows: TGCAGCGTTGAAGCCGCACAACAGGGAACCGGGGAGCTGTTTTTT. Residues: CSVEAAQQGTGELFF.

The rearrangement uses TRBV4-2 and TRBJ1-4; the D gene is possibly TRBD1 (5 bases). The CDR3 consists of 16 residues. The V gene's germline CDR1 is LGHNA and CDR2 YNFKEQ. V lost 4 bases and J lost 3, with 15 bases in between. The DNA for the CDR3 is TGTGCCAGCAGCCTGTCTCCAGGGATATCTAATGAAAAACTGTTTTTT. Translated: CASSLSPGISNEKLFF.

The V and J genes are TRBV30 and TRBJ2-7; a possible D gene is TRBD2 (5 bases). Germline V gene lookup returns CDR1 GTSNPN and CDR2 SVGIG (reference sequence). V lost 2 bases and J 3 bases, leaving 20 bases between the germline ends. CDR3 length: 16 amino acids. The CDR3: CAWSKTIGLGFYEQYF. The CDR3 DNA is TGTGCCTGGAGTAAAACGATCGGACTGGGGTTCTACGAGCAGTACTTC. Full variable domain (missing parts from reference TRBV30 and TRBJ2-7): SQTIHQWPATLVQPVGSPLSLECTVEGTSNPNLYWYRQAAGRGLQLLFYSVGIGQISSEVPQNLSASRPQDRQFILSSKKLLLSDSGFYLCAWSKTIGLGFYEQYFGPGTRLTVT.

J is TRBJ2-5 and V is TRBV4-2; TRBD2 matches at 11 bases. CDR3 length: 17 amino acids. CDR1 is LGHNA and CDR2 is YNFKEQ in the germline V gene. Trimming removed 0 bases from V and 1 base from J; junction bases left unmatched: 4. The CDR3 DNA sequence: TGTGCCAGCAGCCAAGATCGGACTAGCGGGCCCCAAGAGACCCAGTACTTC. This encodes CASSQDRTSGPQETQYF.

V gene TRBV10-3 combines with J gene TRBJ1-5; perhaps TRBD1 as D (5 bases). The ends were cut back, 2 bases at V and 6 bases at J, with 11 bases in the middle. This CDR3 contains 14 residues. The germline V gene encodes CDR1 ENHRY and CDR2 SYGVKD. This CDR3 reads CAISEGGEVQPQHF. The DNA for the CDR3 is TGTGCCATCAGTGAGGGAGGGGAGGTTCAGCCCCAGCATTTT.